What follows describes a single T cell receptor beta chain. Antigen specificity is unknown. This entry comes from a study of CD8 T cells in ankylosing spondylitis. From the 5' RACE reads, TCRdb called clonotypes with MiXCR, one entry per CDR3 protein. The table lists around 540,000 distinct CDR3 sequences, approximately 12% of them singletons. Study observations and caveats: From matched ankylosing spondylitis synovial fluid, disease-linked clones were reportedly recovered at significantly enriched levels. Ankylosing spondylitis blood appeared to carry a characteristic TCR beta motif of several highly homologous variants.

The CDR3 spans 17 residues. V lost 1 base and J 0 bases, leaving 11 bases between the germline ends. Germline lookup yields CDR1 KGHDR and CDR2 SFDVKD. Sequencing was carried out using blood, either unsorted or a sorted T cell fraction (not recorded which). This sequence originates from a male donor with ankylosing spondylitis. J is TRBJ2-2 and V is TRBV24-1; D may be TRBD2 (5 bases). Written as DNA, the CDR3 is TGTGCCACCAGTGATTTCCCTCCCGGGACGAACACCGGGGAGCTGTTTTTT. Amino acids: CATSDFPPGTNTGELFF.